The 8 T cell receptor beta chains reported below all come from one sample, sequenced in a study of spatial heterogeneity in lung cancer. Time point specified: sample taken at primary tumor resection. Tumor, nontumor lung or frozen PBMC supplied whole RNA that was sequenced unsorted. TCRdb reprocessed the 5' RACE reads with MiXCR, giving one entry per CDR3 protein. The sample includes 40,000 or so distinct CDR3 sequences, roughly 8% of them seen just once. The sample here was PBMCs, taken at surgery. The receptors were sampled from a male donor with early-stage non-small cell lung cancer.

This clonotype occurred many times. The chain is built from TRBV25-1 and TRBJ2-7, with 10 bases identical to TRBD2. This CDR3 comprises 14 residues. Losses at the gene ends were 7 bases for V and 9 bases for J; bases not matched to a gene: 12. The germline V gene has CDR1 MGHDK and CDR2 SYGVNS. For the CDR3, the DNA is TGTGCCAGCACCCGAGCGGGGGGGCGTGGTCCGCAGTACTTC. It codes for CASTRAGGRGPQYF.

The chain carries TRBV5-1 and TRBJ1-2; no clear D gene. Germline V CDR1 and CDR2: SGHRS, YFSETQ. The CDR3 contains 14 residues. The germline V and J ends were trimmed by 5 bases and 0 bases, with 11 bases remaining between them. Here the CDR3 DNA reads TGCGCCAGCAGAAATTCGGGGACTAACTATGGCTACACCTTC. As protein: CASRNSGTNYGYTF.

This clonotype has ten or more counts. The rearrangement links TRBV7-3 to TRBJ2-1, with 8 positions matching TRBD2. After removal of 5 bases from V and 5 bases from J, the junction contained 17 bases not matched to a gene. The V gene's germline CDR1 is SGHTA and CDR2 FQGTGA. The CDR3 has 18 residues. The CDR3 DNA sequence: TGTGCCAGCAGCCCCGTGGGCGTAAGCGGGAGCCCGCACAATGAGCAGTTCTTC. It is translated as CASSPVGVSGSPHNEQFF.

A few counts support this clonotype. V usage is TRBV30 and J usage is TRBJ1-2; maybe TRBD1 (5 bases). The CDR3 is made up of 14 amino acids. The germline V gene encodes CDR1 GTSNPN and CDR2 SVGIG (reference sequence). V gave up 3 bases and J gave up 7 bases, with 18 bases separating them. This chain's CDR3 is CAWSLGGKIGGYTF. CDR3 in DNA: TGTGCCTGGAGCCTGGGGGGGAAGATCGGTGGCTACACCTTC. The full variable domain, in which reference TRBV30 and TRBJ1-2 provide the parts outside the CDR3, is SQTIHQWPATLVQPVGSPLSLECTVEGTSNPNLYWYRQAAGRGLQLLFYSVGIGQISSEVPQNLSASRPQDRQFILSSKKLLLSDSGFYLCAWSLGGKIGGYTFGSGTRLTVV.

This clonotype was recorded many times. This rearrangement joins TRBV29-1 to TRBJ2-3; D not resolved. The CDR3 length is 10 residues. CDR1 and CDR2 (germline): SQVTM, ANQGSEA. V lost 6 bases and J lost 3, with 4 bases in between. The CDR3 bases are TGCAGCGTCGGTACAGATACGCAGTATTTT. Its protein is CSVGTDTQYF.

This clonotype showed up just a few times. The rearrangement joins TRBV7-8 to TRBJ2-1; 9 positions agree with TRBD2. The CDR3 length is 16 residues. Per germline, CDR1 SGHVS and CDR2 FQNEAQ. V was pared by 1 base and J by 7 bases, with 8 bases of the junction left unmatched. The CDR3 is CASSLGMGTSQNEQFF. In DNA, the CDR3 is TGTGCCAGCAGCTTAGGAATGGGGACTAGCCAGAATGAGCAGTTCTTC.

This clonotype was counted ten times or more. The V call is TRBV2, the J call TRBJ2-2; tentative D call: TRBD1 (6 bases). Germline V gives CDR1 SNHLY, CDR2 FYNNEI. This CDR3 is built from 14 residues. Trimming took off 7 bases at V and 4 bases at J, with 13 bases between the two ends. The DNA for the CDR3 is TGTGCCAGCACGCCGGACAGAACCACCGGGGAGCTGTTTTTT. Encoded protein: CASTPDRTTGELFF.

The V gene is TRBV6-2 or TRBV6-3, the J gene TRBJ2-7, with TRBD1 identical over 7 bases. V lost 8 bases to trimming and J lost 0 bases; unmatched junction nucleotides: 7. This CDR3 region has 14 residues. Germline CDR1 MNHEY, CDR2 SVGEGT. CDR3 in DNA: TGTGCCAGCGGTAGACAGGGCAGCTCCTACGAGCAGTACTTC. Protein: CASGRQGSSYEQYF.